The source of this T cell receptor beta chain is a study of cytomegalovirus exposure and HLA in healthy donors. Study information: About four fifths of a few hundred genotyped donors fell in the Caucasian-associated ancestry cluster. Study outcomes and limitations: Apart from CMV serostatus, no immune exposure information was available. Some highly shared sequence variants likely arose as a pipeline artifact.

It was with 60 Vbeta and 13 Jbeta primers that the PCR ran. Generated by immunoSEQ multiplex PCR, the TCRdb table keeps only in-frame clones and is missing some. The specimen's table records fewer than 110,000 clones. Germline loops: CDR1 MNHNY, CDR2 SVGAGI (reference sequence). The V gene end was trimmed by 2 bases and the J gene end by 3 bases; junction bases not matched to a gene: 1. This CDR3 has 14 amino acids. In regard to this clone: The antigen remains unidentified.

The receptor's source is a man aged 35 to 55 in good health and CMV-seronegative. The sequencing input was PBMCs. This chain uses TRBV6-6 with TRBJ2-1; 7 bases are shared with TRBD2. The DNA for the CDR3 is TGTGCCAGCAGTTACCGGGGGGACTACAATGAGCAGTTCTTC. Its protein is CASSYRGDYNEQFF.